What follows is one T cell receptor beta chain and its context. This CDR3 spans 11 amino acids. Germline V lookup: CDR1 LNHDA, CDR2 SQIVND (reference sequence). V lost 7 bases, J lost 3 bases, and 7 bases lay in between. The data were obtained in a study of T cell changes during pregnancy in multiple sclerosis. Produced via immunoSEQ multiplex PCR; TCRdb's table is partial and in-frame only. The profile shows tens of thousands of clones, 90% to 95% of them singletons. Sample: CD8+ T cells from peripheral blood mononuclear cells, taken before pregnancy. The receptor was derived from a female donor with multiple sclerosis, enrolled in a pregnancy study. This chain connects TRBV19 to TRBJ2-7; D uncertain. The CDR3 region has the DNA TGTGCCAGTACAGGCGACTACGAGCAGTACTTC. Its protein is CASTGDYEQYF. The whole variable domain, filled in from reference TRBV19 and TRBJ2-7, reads DGGITQSPKYLFRKEGQNVTLSCEQNLNHDAMYWYRQDPGQGLRLIYYSQIVNDFQKGDIAEGYSVSREKKESFPLTVTSAQKNPTAFYLCASTGDYEQYFGPGTRLTVT.